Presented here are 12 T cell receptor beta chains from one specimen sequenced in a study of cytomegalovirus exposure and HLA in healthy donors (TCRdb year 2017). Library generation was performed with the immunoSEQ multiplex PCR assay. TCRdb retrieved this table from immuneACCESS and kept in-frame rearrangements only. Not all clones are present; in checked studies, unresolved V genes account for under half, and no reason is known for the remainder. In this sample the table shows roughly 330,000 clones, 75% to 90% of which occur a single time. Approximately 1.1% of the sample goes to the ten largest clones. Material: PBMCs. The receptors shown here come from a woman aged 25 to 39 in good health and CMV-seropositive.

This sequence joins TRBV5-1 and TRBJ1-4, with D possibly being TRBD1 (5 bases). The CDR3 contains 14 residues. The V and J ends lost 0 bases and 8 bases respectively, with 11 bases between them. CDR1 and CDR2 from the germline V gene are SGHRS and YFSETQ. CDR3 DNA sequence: TGCGCCAGCAGCTTGGGTGGGGCTGAAGAAAAACTGTTTTTT. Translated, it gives CASSLGGAEEKLFF.

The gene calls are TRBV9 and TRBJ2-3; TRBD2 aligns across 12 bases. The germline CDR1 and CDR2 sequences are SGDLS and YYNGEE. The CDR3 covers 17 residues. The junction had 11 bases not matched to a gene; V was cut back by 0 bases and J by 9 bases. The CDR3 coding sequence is TGTGCCAGCAGCGTAGCCGGGACTAGCGGGCGCGCAGGGACGCAGTATTTT. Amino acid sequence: CASSVAGTSGRAGTQYF.

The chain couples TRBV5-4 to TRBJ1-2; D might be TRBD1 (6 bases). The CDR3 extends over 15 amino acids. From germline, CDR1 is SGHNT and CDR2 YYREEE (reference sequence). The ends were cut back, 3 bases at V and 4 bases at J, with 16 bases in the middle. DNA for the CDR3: TGTGCCAGCAGCTCGAGGGGGGGTGATACCTATGGCTACACCTTC. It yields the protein CASSSRGGDTYGYTF.

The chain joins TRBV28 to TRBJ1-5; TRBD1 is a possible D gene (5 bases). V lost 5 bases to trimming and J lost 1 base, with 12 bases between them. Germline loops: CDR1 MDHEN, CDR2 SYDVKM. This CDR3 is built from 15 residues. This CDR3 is CASSLRGVSNQPQHF. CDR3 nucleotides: TGTGCCAGCAGTCTCAGAGGGGTCAGCAATCAGCCCCAGCATTTT.

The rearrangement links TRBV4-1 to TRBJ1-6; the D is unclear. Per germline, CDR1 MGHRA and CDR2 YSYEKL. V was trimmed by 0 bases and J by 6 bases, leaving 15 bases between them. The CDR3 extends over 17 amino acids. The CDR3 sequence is CASSQEGLTLSNSPLHF. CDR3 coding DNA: TGCGCCAGCAGCCAAGAGGGCCTCACATTGTCTAATTCACCCCTCCACTTT.

CDR3 in amino acids: CASSPWDGTYEQYF. The CDR3, as DNA: TGTGCCAGCTCACCTTGGGACGGGACCTACGAGCAGTACTTC. This chain connects TRBV18 to TRBJ2-7; D may match TRBD1 or TRBD2 (5 bases each). Germline CDR1 reads KGHSH; CDR2 reads LQKENI. V lost 3 bases and J lost 2, with 11 bases in between. This CDR3 has 14 amino acids.

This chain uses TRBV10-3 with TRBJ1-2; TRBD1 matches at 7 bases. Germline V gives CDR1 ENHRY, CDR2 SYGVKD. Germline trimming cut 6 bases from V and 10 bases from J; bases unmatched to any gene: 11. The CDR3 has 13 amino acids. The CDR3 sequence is CAIRFGTGDLYTF. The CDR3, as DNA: TGTGCCATCAGGTTCGGAACAGGGGATCTCTACACCTTC.

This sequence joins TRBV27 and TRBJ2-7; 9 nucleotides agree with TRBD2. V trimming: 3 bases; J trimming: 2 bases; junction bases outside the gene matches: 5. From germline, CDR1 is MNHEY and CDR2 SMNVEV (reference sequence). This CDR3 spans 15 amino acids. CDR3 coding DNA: TGTGCCAGCAGTTTTTTAGCGGGGGAACCCTACGAGCAGTACTTC. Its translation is CASSFLAGEPYEQYF.

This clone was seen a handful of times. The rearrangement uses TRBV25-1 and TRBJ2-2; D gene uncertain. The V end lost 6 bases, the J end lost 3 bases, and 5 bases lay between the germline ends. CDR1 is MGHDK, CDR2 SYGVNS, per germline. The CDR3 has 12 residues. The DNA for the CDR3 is TGTGCCAGCAGGGCTGACACCGGGGAGCTGTTTTTT. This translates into CASRADTGELFF.

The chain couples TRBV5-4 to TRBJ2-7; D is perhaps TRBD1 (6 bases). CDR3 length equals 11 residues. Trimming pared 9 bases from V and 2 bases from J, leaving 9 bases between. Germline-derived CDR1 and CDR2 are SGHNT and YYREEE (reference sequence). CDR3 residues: CATGDTYEQYF. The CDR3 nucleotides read TGTGCCACCGGGGACACCTACGAGCAGTACTTC. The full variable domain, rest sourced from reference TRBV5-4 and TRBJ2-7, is ETGVTQSPTHLIKTRGQQVTLRCSSQSGHNTVSWYQQALGQGPQFIFQYYREEENGRGNFPPRFSGLQFPNYSSELNVNALELDDSALYLCATGDTYEQYFGPGTRLTVT.

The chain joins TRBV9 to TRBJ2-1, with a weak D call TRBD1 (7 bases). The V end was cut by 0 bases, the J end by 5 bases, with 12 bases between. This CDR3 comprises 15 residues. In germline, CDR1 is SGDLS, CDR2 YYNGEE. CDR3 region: CASSVARGVHNEQFF. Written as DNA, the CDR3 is TGTGCCAGCAGCGTAGCCAGGGGGGTCCACAATGAGCAGTTCTTC.

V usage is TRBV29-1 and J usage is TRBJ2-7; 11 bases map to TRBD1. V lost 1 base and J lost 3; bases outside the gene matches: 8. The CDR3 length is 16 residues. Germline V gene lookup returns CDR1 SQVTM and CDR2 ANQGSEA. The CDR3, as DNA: TGCAGCGTTGAAGCCCCGTCGGGACAGGGGGTCTACGAGCAGTACTTC. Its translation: CSVEAPSGQGVYEQYF.